The 5 T cell receptor beta chains reported below all come from one sample, sequenced in a study of cytomegalovirus exposure and HLA in healthy donors. Use of 60 Vbeta and 13 Jbeta primers characterized the PCR. The protocol was immunoSEQ multiplex PCR, while the TCRdb copy is restricted to in-frame clones and leaves out a portion. The data hold about 120,000 clones, with 65% to 90% observed a single time. Sequences were obtained from PBMCs. The receptors stem from a man aged 25 to 45 in good health and CMV-seronegative.

The chain couples TRBV2 to TRBJ1-2; the D gene is possibly TRBD1 (5 bases). V lost 4 bases, J lost 1 base, and 10 bases lay in between. Germline assignment: CDR1 SNHLY and CDR2 FYNNEI. The CDR3 is made up of 14 amino acids. The CDR3 sequence: CASSGGPRNYGYTF. In nucleotides, the CDR3 is TGTGCCAGCAGTGGGGGCCCTCGTAACTATGGCTACACCTTC.

This clone was found a few times. This chain uses TRBV25-1 with TRBJ2-1, with 8 bases fitting TRBD2. Germline values: CDR1 MGHDK, CDR2 SYGVNS. This CDR3 has 16 residues. V was clipped by 3 bases and J by 0 bases; unmatched bases: 4. CDR3 DNA sequence: TGTGCCAGCAGTGACTCCGGGGGGGGCTCCTACAATGAGCAGTTCTTC. Translated: CASSDSGGGSYNEQFF.

This clone appeared a few times. Relative to the germline gene, one junction end is altered; a read error may explain this. The chain couples TRBV30 to TRBJ2-6; 7 bases align to TRBD1. The CDR3 extends over 16 amino acids. Germline loops: CDR1 GTSNPN, CDR2 SVGIG (reference sequence). CDR3 residues: CAWSREGASGANGLTF. In DNA, the CDR3 is TGTGCCTGGAGTCGCGAGGGGGCAAGTGGGGCCAACGGCCTGACTTTC.

The V and J genes are TRBV5-1 and TRBJ2-7; D is undetermined. This CDR3 comprises 15 residues. V was clipped by 0 bases and J by 1 base, with 11 bases between them. The germline gives CDR1 SGHRS, CDR2 YFSETQ. The CDR3 DNA is TGCGCCAGCAGCTTGGTTACAAATCCTTCCTACGAGCAGTACTTC. Protein product: CASSLVTNPSYEQYF.

The chain is built from TRBV28 and TRBJ2-7; 9 bases align to TRBD1. Germline CDR1 MDHEN, CDR2 SYDVKM. The CDR3 runs to 12 residues. Trimming at V came to 5 bases and at J to 11 bases, leaving 7 bases not matched to a gene. CDR3 coding DNA: TGTGCCAGCAGTAGGGACAGGGAGGGGGAGTACTTC. Translation gives CASSRDREGEYF.